The text below deals with one TCR beta chain. Germline V gene sequence: CDR1 ENHRY, CDR2 SYGVKD. V was trimmed by 6 bases and J by 5 bases, leaving 12 bases between them. The CDR3 runs to 13 residues. The PCR contained 60 Vbeta and 13 Jbeta primers. Method: immunoSEQ multiplex PCR; TCRdb's copy keeps in-frame clones and lacks some. The data show about 200,000 clones, with less than 85% seen just once and approximately 1.4% held by the top ten. This sample is drawn from a study of cytomegalovirus exposure and HLA in healthy donors. V and J are TRBV10-3 and TRBJ2-3, with D perhaps matching TRBD1 (6 bases). The receptor was isolated from a girl aged 5-17 years in good health and CMV-seropositive. Sequencing used PBMCs. The CDR3 DNA reads as TGTGCCATCAGGGGCAGGGGCCTAGATACGCAGTATTTT. Protein: CAIRGRGLDTQYF.